One and the same sample provided the 3 T cell receptor beta chains below, sequenced in a study of PD-L1 blockade in urothelial cancer. Time point in this sample: peripheral blood 6 weeks after treatment start. Measured with immunoSEQ multiplex PCR; TCRdb has only the in-frame clones, and not every one. The sample contains around 49,000 clones, around 90% of which appear only once. This specimen was PBMCs, taken around atezolizumab (anti-PD-L1) treatment. All receptors come from a man in his sixties with urothelial cancer.

The chain is built from TRBV6-1 and TRBJ2-2; 7 bases fit TRBD2. This CDR3 is built from 15 residues. Germline CDR1 is MNHNS and CDR2 is SASEGT. The junction had 8 bases not matched to a gene; V was cut back by 10 bases and J by 0 bases. Written as DNA, the CDR3 is TGTGCCATCACAATGGCGGGGGCGAACACCGGGGAGCTGTTTTTT. The encoded protein is CAITMAGANTGELFF.

This chain uses TRBV7-6 with TRBJ1-4, with 7 bases fitting TRBD1. The CDR3 length is 16 residues. V was clipped by 5 bases and J by 5 bases; unmatched bases: 11. The germline gives CDR1 SGHVS, CDR2 FNYEAQ. Here the CDR3 DNA reads TGTGCCAGCAGCCACAACAGCGGACAGGAAAATGAAAAACTGTTTTTT. It specifies CASSHNSGQENEKLFF.

The chain links TRBV18 to TRBJ1-5; possible D gene TRBD1, 5 bases. Germline V lookup: CDR1 KGHSH, CDR2 LQKENI. CDR3 length: 15 residues. V gave up 3 bases and J gave up 7 bases, with 16 bases separating them. Here the CDR3 DNA reads TGTGCCAGCTCACCCCTTTCAGGGAAGGTCCAGCCCCAGCATTTT. It translates to CASSPLSGKVQPQHF. Together with reference TRBV18 and TRBJ1-5, the CDR3 gives the full variable domain: NAGVMQNPRHLVRRRGQEARLRCSPMKGHSHVYWYRQLPEEGLKFMVYLQKENIIDESGMPKERFSAEFPKEGPSILRIQQVVRGDSAAYFCASSPLSGKVQPQHFGDGTRLSIL.